This T cell receptor beta chain was identified during a study of T cell responses to AZD1222 COVID-19 vaccine. Study-wide points: A rise in Spike-specific TCR breadth and depth followed two AZD1222 doses.

The method was immunoSEQ multiplex PCR; TCRdb's version includes in-frame clones alone and lacks a portion of them. The sample contains about 160,000 clones, 75% to 90% of which appear only once. As regards this clone: Its antigen is undetermined.

Looked up from germline, CDR1 is SGHTA and CDR2 is FQGNSA. Trimming took 3 bases from V and 1 from J, leaving 13 bases between them. The length of the CDR3 is 15 residues. This clonotype was obtained from an adult in good health. The sequencing here drew on peripheral blood, taken on day 0 of AZD1222 vaccination. The rearrangement joins TRBV7-2 to TRBJ2-7; D is undetermined. The CDR3 is CASSFEAYNSYEQYF. The DNA of the CDR3 is TGTGCCAGCAGCTTCGAAGCCTATAATTCCTACGAGCAGTACTTC.